The rows below give T cell receptor beta chains drawn from one sample of a study of cytomegalovirus exposure and HLA in healthy donors. Produced via immunoSEQ multiplex PCR; TCRdb's table is partial and in-frame only. The sample includes around 200,000 clones, more than 60% of them seen just once. Sequencing was performed on PBMCs. The receptor set was obtained from an older woman in good health and CMV-seropositive. Each CDR3 is given with its conserved first and last residue. The D gene is left open where the match is weak. A clone size is listed for some rows: how often the clone was seen (once, few, many), or a class if it is expanded.

TRBD1	.	TRBV6-1	TRBJ2-7	TGTGCCAGCGGACAGGGTCGTGGGCTCGGCTACGAGCAGTACTTC	CASGQGRGLGYEQYF
.	few	TRBV28	TRBJ2-2	TGTGCCAGCAGTTCGCCTCGACAGGCCGAAGGGGAGCTGTTTTTT	CASSSPRQAEGELFF
TRBD1	.	TRBV5-1	TRBJ2-7	TGCGCCAGCAGCTTCAGGAGGGGACAGGGGACAGGAGAGCAGTACTTC	CASSFRRGQGTGEQYF
TRBD2	.	TRBV7-9	TRBJ2-7	TGTGCCAGCAGCTTGACCGGGGGGGACGAGCAGTACTTC	CASSLTGGDEQYF
.	once	TRBV30	TRBJ1-2	TGTGCCTGGAGTGTACGGTCGGGGTATGGCTACACCTTC	CAWSVRSGYGYTF
.	.	TRBV28	TRBJ1-2	TGTGCCAGCAATGGGCGGGATGGCTACACCTTC	CASNGRDGYTF
.	.	TRBV27	TRBJ1-1	TGTGCCAGCAGTTTAGTCCGCCAGGGCTGGGACACTGAAGCTTTCTTT	CASSLVRQGWDTEAFF
.	.	TRBV5-1	TRBJ2-3	TGCGCCAGCAGCTTGGTGCAGGGGGGAGATACGCAGTATTTT	CASSLVQGGDTQYF
.	once	TRBV4-1	TRBJ1-5	TGCGCCAGCAGCCAAGGCCCCGGGAAGGGAAAGCATTTT	CASSQGPGKGKHF
TRBD2	.	TRBV15	TRBJ2-1	TGTGCCACCAGCGGAGGACTAGCGGGGGGTTCCTACAATGAGCAGTTCTTC	CATSGGLAGGSYNEQFF
.	once	TRBV28	TRBJ2-1	TGTGCCAGCAGTTTACCGACAGTTAATGAGCAGTTCTTC	CASSLPTVNEQFF
.	once	TRBV18	TRBJ2-1	TGTGCCAGCTCACCACTCAGCAGGGGTGAAATCTCCAATGAGCAGTTCTTC	CASSPLSRGEISNEQFF
.	.	TRBV6-6	TRBJ2-7	TGTGCCAGCAGTTACGACAGCTCCTACGAGCAGTACTTC	CASSYDSSYEQYF
TRBD2	.	TRBV5-8	TRBJ2-5	TGTGCCAGCAGCCGGGGACTAGCGGGAGGGGGTTTTGGAGAGACCCAGTACTTC	CASSRGLAGGGFGETQYF
.	.	TRBV14	TRBJ2-5	TGTGCCAGCAGACGGGACTCCCAAGAGACCCAGTACTTC	CASRRDSQETQYF
.	.	TRBV29-1	TRBJ1-4	TGCAGTGCCGGGGGGCAGGTTAATGAAAAACTGTTTTTT	CSAGGQVNEKLFF
.	.	TRBV29-1	TRBJ1-2	TGCAGCGTTGATTTTCTCCTCCAGGGCAGCTATGGCTACACCTTC	CSVDFLLQGSYGYTF
.	.	TRBV12-2	TRBJ1-2	TGTGCAAGTCGCTCCCCCGGGACAGGCGGTTATGGCTACACCTTC	CASRSPGTGGYGYTF
.	.	TRBV10-3	TRBJ2-7	TGTGCCATCAGTGAGAAGAGAACTCTAATAGACGAGCAGTACTTC	CAISEKRTLIDEQYF
TRBD1	.	TRBV6-5	TRBJ1-1	TGTGCCAGCTCTTTGACAGGGGACACTGAAGCTTTCTTT	CASSLTGDTEAFF
TRBD2	.	TRBV5-1	TRBJ2-1	TGCGCCAGCAGTTTGACTAGCGGGAGTTACAATGAGCAGTTCTTC	CASSLTSGSYNEQFF
TRBD2	once	TRBV19	TRBJ2-5	TGTGCCAGTAGTCCTCAGGGGACTAGCGGGGGAAAGACCCAGTACTTC	CASSPQGTSGGKTQYF
TRBD2	.	TRBV11-3	TRBJ2-1	TGTGCCAGCAGCTTAGGGCGGGGGGAGTACAATGAGCAGTTCTTC	CASSLGRGEYNEQFF
TRBD2	.	TRBV7-9	TRBJ2-1	TGTGCCAGCACCCCAATGGGACTAGCAGGCAATGAGCAGTTCTTC	CASTPMGLAGNEQFF
TRBD2	.	TRBV28	TRBJ2-5	TGTGCCAGCACTAGCGTCAAGGCGGGAGGGAGGGAGACCCAGTACTTC	CASTSVKAGGRETQYF
.	.	TRBV9	TRBJ2-3	TGTGCCAGCAGCGTCTATCCGGATACGCAGTATTTT	CASSVYPDTQYF
TRBD2	.	TRBV7-2	TRBJ2-3	TGTGCCAGCAGCTTAGCTAGCGGGGGCACAGATACGCAGTATTTT	CASSLASGGTDTQYF
.	.	TRBV28	TRBJ1-6	TGTGCCAGCAGGATTAGCTCCTATAATTCACCCCTCCACTTT	CASRISSYNSPLHF
TRBD1	.	TRBV6-4	TRBJ1-2	TGTGCCAGCAGTGATTCTCCAATTACCGGGACAGCCCATGGCTACACCTTC	CASSDSPITGTAHGYTF
TRBD1	.	TRBV2	TRBJ1-4	TGTGCCAGCACTGGACAGGGGGAAAATGAAAAACTGTTTTTT	CASTGQGENEKLFF
TRBD1	.	TRBV4-3	TRBJ2-7	TGCGCCAGCAGCCAGACGACAGGGGAAACATACGAGCAGTACTTC	CASSQTTGETYEQYF
.	.	TRBV5-1	TRBJ1-2	TGCGCCAGCAGCTCCGCCCTGACTGAAGCTAACTATGGCTACACCTTC	CASSSALTEANYGYTF
.	.	TRBV7-6	TRBJ2-2	TGTGCCAGCAGCTTAGGCGCGACAACAGGCGGGGAGCTGTTTTTT	CASSLGATTGGELFF
.	once	TRBV5-1	TRBJ2-5	TGCGCCAGCCGGGGCGGGGAGCGGGTAGAGACCCAGTACTTC	CASRGGERVETQYF
TRBD1	.	TRBV7-2	TRBJ1-1	TGTGCCAGCAGCTCACCACAGGGGACTGAAGCTTTCTTT	CASSSPQGTEAFF
.	few	TRBV28	TRBJ2-2	TGTGCCAGCTTCCCCTCCCCGGGAACCGGGGAGCTGTTTTTT	CASFPSPGTGELFF
.	.	TRBV7-2	TRBJ1-4	TGTGCCAGCAGCAACCAGGGATATAATGAAAAACTGTTTTTT	CASSNQGYNEKLFF
TRBD2	once	TRBV2	TRBJ2-7	TGTGCCAGCAGGGAGAGACTAGCGGGTGACTTTCGGGCCTACGAGCAGTACTTC	CASRERLAGDFRAYEQYF
TRBD2	few	TRBV28	TRBJ2-2	TGTGCCAGCAGGCCCACTAGCGGGAACACCGGGGAGCTGTTTTTT	CASRPTSGNTGELFF
.	.	TRBV5-6	TRBJ2-7	TGTGCCAGCAGCTTGGTCGCCGGCGGATCGGCCTACGAGCAGTACTTC	CASSLVAGGSAYEQYF
TRBD1	.	TRBV7-3	TRBJ1-1	TGTGCCAGCAGCCCACAGGGACAGGGGACGTACACTGAAGCTTTCTTT	CASSPQGQGTYTEAFF
TRBD1	.	TRBV19	TRBJ1-5	TGTGCCAGTACCCCATTCTCCGACAGGGGCAATCAGCCCCAGCATTTT	CASTPFSDRGNQPQHF